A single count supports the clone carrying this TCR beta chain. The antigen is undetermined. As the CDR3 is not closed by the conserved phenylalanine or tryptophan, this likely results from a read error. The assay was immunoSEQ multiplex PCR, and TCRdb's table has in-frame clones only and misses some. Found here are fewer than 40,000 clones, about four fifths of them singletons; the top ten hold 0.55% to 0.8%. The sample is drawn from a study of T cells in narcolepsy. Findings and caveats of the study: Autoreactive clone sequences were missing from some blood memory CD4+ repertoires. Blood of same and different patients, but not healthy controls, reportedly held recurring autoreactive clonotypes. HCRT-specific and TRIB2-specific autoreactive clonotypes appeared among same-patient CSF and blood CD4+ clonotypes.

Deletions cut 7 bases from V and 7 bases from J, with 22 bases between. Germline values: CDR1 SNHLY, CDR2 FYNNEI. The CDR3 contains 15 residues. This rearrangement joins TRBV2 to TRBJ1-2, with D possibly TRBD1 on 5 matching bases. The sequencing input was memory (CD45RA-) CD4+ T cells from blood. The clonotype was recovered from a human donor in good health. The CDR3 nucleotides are TGTGCCAGCATCCCCCATGGGGGAGCCCCCCTTGGCTACACCCTC. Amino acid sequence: CASIPHGGAPLGYTL.